The sequence of this TCR beta chain was determined in a study of long-term antiretroviral therapy in people with HIV. The CDR3 totals 15 residues. The junction had 4 bases not matched to a gene; V was cut back by 3 bases and J by 2 bases. CDR1 and CDR2 (germline): SGHDN, FVKESK. They ran version v3.0 of the immunoSEQ assay at survey level. This table comes from immunoSEQ multiplex PCR, and its TCRdb copy is limited to in-frame clones, with some not included. The top ten clones hold roughly 3.2% of a sample with about 50,000 clones, about 86% of them seen once. Here the sequenced sample was unsorted PBMCs, taken 0.8 years after starting antiretroviral therapy. This rearrangement joins TRBV14 to TRBJ2-7, with 10 positions matching TRBD2. The TCR was taken from a woman younger than 35 with HIV. The CDR3 is CASSQASGSPYEQYF. The CDR3 region has the DNA TGTGCCAGCAGCCAGGCTAGCGGGAGCCCCTACGAGCAGTACTTC.